These 3 T cell receptor beta chains were all obtained from the same sample, sequenced in a study of CD8+CD57+ T cells in acquired aplastic anemia. The study profiled TCR beta VDJ and CDR3 using genomic DNA as template. TCRdb itself ran the reads through MiXCR, one entry per CDR3 protein. Here the sample spans 110,000 or so distinct CDR3 sequences, 45% to 60% being singletons. Sequencing involved patients with CD8+CD57+ cell expansion previously shown by flow cytometry. Sequencing was performed on sorted CD4+, CD8+, or CD8+CD57+ T cells (not recorded which) from PBMCs. The receptor set was obtained from a human donor with aplastic anemia.

The chain combines TRBV7-2 with TRBJ2-5; 7 positions agree with TRBD2. There are 15 residues in the CDR3. Trimming at V came to 1 base and at J to 5 bases, leaving 7 bases not matched to a gene. CDR1 and CDR2 from the germline V gene are SGHTA and FQGNSA. The CDR3 coding sequence is TGTGCCAGCAGCTTAGTTCGTAGCGGGTGGGAGACCCAGTACTTC. Its protein product is CASSLVRSGWETQYF.

The CDR3 DNA follows: TGTGCCAGCAGCGCTACAGGGGGGAGCAATCAGCCCCAGCATTTT. This gives the protein CASSATGGSNQPQHF. The chain employs TRBV7-2 and TRBJ1-5; 8 bases map to TRBD1. The CDR3 has 15 residues. The V gene end was trimmed by 5 bases and the J gene end by 1 base; junction bases not matched to a gene: 4. Looked up from germline, CDR1 is SGHTA and CDR2 is FQGNSA.

This sequence joins TRBV15 and TRBJ2-1; D not certain. The CDR3 runs to 14 residues. V gave up 0 bases and J gave up 9 bases, with 12 bases separating them. Germline loops: CDR1 LNHNV, CDR2 YYDKDF (reference sequence). The CDR3 loop reads CATSRDRSTAEQFF. Written as DNA, the CDR3 is TGTGCCACCAGCAGAGATCGCTCCACCGCTGAGCAGTTCTTC.